A single sample gave rise to the 16 T cell receptor beta chains below, sequenced in a study of cytomegalovirus exposure and HLA in healthy donors. PCR involved 60 Vbeta and 13 Jbeta primers. The protocol was immunoSEQ multiplex PCR, while the TCRdb copy is restricted to in-frame clones and leaves out a portion. The sample includes around 130,000 clones, around 74% of them seen just once. The sequenced sample was PBMCs. Every receptor here comes from a woman between 45 and 65 years old in good health and CMV-seropositive.

This rearrangement joins TRBV15 to TRBJ2-1; 13 bases align to TRBD2. CDR3 length: 16 amino acids. Germline V gene data show CDR1 as LNHNV and CDR2 as YYDKDF (reference sequence). Trimming cost V 1 base and J 8 bases; bases outside gene matches: 5. CDR3 nucleotide sequence: TGTGCCACCAGCAGAGTACCGGGACTAGCGGGGTATGAGCAGTTCTTC. It codes for CATSRVPGLAGYEQFF.

The V gene is TRBV9, the J gene TRBJ1-2, with 9 bases fitting TRBD1. The CDR3 has 15 amino acids. The V gene's germline CDR1 is SGDLS and CDR2 YYNGEE. V dropped 4 bases and J dropped 8; count of bases not matched to a gene: 12. This chain's CDR3 is CASSPRDRATQGYTF. As DNA, the CDR3 is TGTGCCAGCAGCCCACGGGACAGGGCTACCCAAGGCTACACCTTC. Full variable domain (missing parts from reference TRBV9 and TRBJ1-2): DSGVTQTPKHLITATGQRVTLRCSPRSGDLSVYWYQQSLDQGLQFLIQYYNGEERAKGNILERFSAQQFPDLHSELNLSSLELGDSALYFCASSPRDRATQGYTFGSGTRLTVV.

A word on this clone: At one end, the junction sequence differs from germline, possibly due to a read error. The chain carries TRBV7-7 and TRBJ2-5, with D uncertain. Germline CDR1 and CDR2: SSHAT and FNYEAQ (reference sequence). This CDR3 has 13 amino acids. CDR3 in DNA: TGTGCTAGCAGCACAGAAACCCAAGAGACCCAGTACTTC. It specifies CASSTETQETQYF.

This clone was observed a single time. V is TRBV7-9 and J is TRBJ1-1; 11 nucleotides match TRBD1. CDR1 and CDR2 from the germline V gene are SEHNR and FQNEAQ (reference sequence). The trim removed 1 base at V and 11 bases at J, leaving 3 bases unmatched. This CDR3 has 13 amino acids. The CDR3 reads CASSLGGDRGAFF. CDR3 nucleotides: TGTGCCAGCAGCTTAGGGGGGGACAGGGGGGCTTTCTTT.

The chain couples TRBV2 to TRBJ2-7; TRBD1 matches at 7 bases. This CDR3 region has 11 residues. Germline values: CDR1 SNHLY, CDR2 FYNNEI. The ends lost 5 bases at V and 6 bases at J; junction bases unmatched: 1. CDR3: CASSRTGEQYF. The CDR3 DNA follows: TGTGCCAGCAGTAGGACAGGCGAGCAGTACTTC.

The chain joins TRBV6-5 to TRBJ1-4; 9 bases line up with TRBD1. Losses at the gene ends were 7 bases for V and 3 bases for J; bases not matched to a gene: 3. Per the germline V gene, CDR1 is MNHEY and CDR2 is SVGAGI. This CDR3 spans 14 amino acids. Here the CDR3 DNA reads TGTGCCAGCAAAGGGACAGGGTCTAATGAAAAACTGTTTTTT. This codes for CASKGTGSNEKLFF.

V and J are TRBV5-4 and TRBJ1-5; the D gene is possibly TRBD1 (6 bases). V lost 4 bases, J lost 5 bases, and 19 bases lay in between. Germline assignment: CDR1 SGHNT and CDR2 YYREEE (reference sequence). There are 16 residues in the CDR3. The CDR3 sequence: CASSRRDKGVYQPQHF. CDR3 sequence (DNA): TGTGCCAGCAGCCGACGGGACAAGGGTGTCTATCAGCCCCAGCATTTT.

This rearrangement joins TRBV18 to TRBJ2-3; possibly TRBD1 for D (6 bases). This CDR3 has 14 amino acids. Per germline, CDR1 KGHSH and CDR2 LQKENI. Trimming cost V 4 bases and J 6 bases, with 14 bases left between them. The CDR3 DNA sequence: TGTGCCAGCTCACAAAACACAGGGATGGATACGCAGTATTTT. Protein product: CASSQNTGMDTQYF.

The chain combines TRBV4-2 with TRBJ1-5; 9 bases are shared with TRBD1. J lost 5 bases, V lost 1 base, and 3 bases had no gene match. CDR1 and CDR2 (germline): LGHNA, YNFKEQ. The CDR3 sequence is 15 residues long. The CDR3: CASSQGGTGYQPQHF. As DNA, the CDR3 is TGTGCCAGCAGCCAAGGGGGGACAGGGTATCAGCCCCAGCATTTT.

This chain joins TRBV5-1 and TRBJ1-6; D gene unclear. The CDR3 runs 14 residues. Germline V gene lookup returns CDR1 SGHRS and CDR2 YFSETQ. V lost 4 bases and J lost 8, with 13 bases in between. In nucleotides, the CDR3 is TGCGCCAGCAGCAACTCAGGCTTTGATTCACCCCTCCACTTT. It encodes CASSNSGFDSPLHF. The full variable domain, rest sourced from reference TRBV5-1 and TRBJ1-6, is KAGVTQTPRYLIKTRGQQVTLSCSPISGHRSVSWYQQTPGQGLQFLFEYFSETQRNKGNFPGRFSGRQFSNSRSEMNVSTLELGDSALYLCASSNSGFDSPLHFGNGTRLTVT.

V usage is TRBV11-3 and J usage is TRBJ2-7, with D possibly matching TRBD2 (6 bases). The CDR3 covers 13 residues. V lost 5 bases to trimming and J lost 3 bases, with 11 bases between them. Germline values: CDR1 SGHNT, CDR2 YENEEA. CDR3 in DNA: TGTGCCAGCAGCCCCCCGGAGGGCTACGAGCAGTACTTC. Protein product: CASSPPEGYEQYF.

This chain uses TRBV5-1 with TRBJ2-5, with a tentative D call TRBD2 (5 bases). V was shortened by 1 base and J by 4 bases, with 8 bases between the two germline ends. The CDR3 has 13 amino acids. The germline CDR1 and CDR2 sequences are SGHRS and YFSETQ. CDR3 in amino acids: CASSLPAGETQYF. CDR3 bases: TGCGCCAGCAGCTTGCCGGCGGGAGAGACCCAGTACTTC.

This chain joins TRBV7-9 and TRBJ1-3; a possible D gene is TRBD1 (6 bases). Trimming stripped 1 base from V and 5 bases from J, with 12 bases between. This CDR3 has 15 amino acids. Germline lookup yields CDR1 SEHNR and CDR2 FQNEAQ (reference sequence). The CDR3 DNA reads TGTGCCAGCAGCTTAGACAGGGCTCTTCGAAACACCATATATTTT. It encodes CASSLDRALRNTIYF.

This clone has more than one count but fewer than ten. The same CDR3 also results from other DNA sequences found in this sample. The chain joins TRBV6-5 to TRBJ2-5; D unresolved. Trimming pared 7 bases from V and 4 bases from J, leaving 7 bases between. The CDR3 is 11 amino acids. Germline assignment: CDR1 MNHEY and CDR2 SVGAGI. In DNA, the CDR3 is TGTGCCAGCACCCGAGGAGAGACCCAGTACTTC. Amino acids: CASTRGETQYF.

The chain couples TRBV19 to TRBJ2-7, with D possibly TRBD2 on 5 matching bases. Between the trimmed V and J ends, which lost 5 bases and 6 bases, there was a span of 14 bases. The CDR3 spans 13 residues. Germline V CDR1 and CDR2: LNHDA, SQIVND (reference sequence). CDR3 loop: CASSPQTRAEQYF. The CDR3 nucleotides are TGTGCCAGTAGTCCCCAGACGAGGGCCGAGCAGTACTTC. Looking up the rest from reference TRBV19 and TRBJ2-7 gives the full variable domain: DGGITQSPKYLFRKEGQNVTLSCEQNLNHDAMYWYRQDPGQGLRLIYYSQIVNDFQKGDIAEGYSVSREKKESFPLTVTSAQKNPTAFYLCASSPQTRAEQYFGPGTRLTVT.

Comments on this clone: Other nucleotide sequences in the sample specify the same CDR3. The CDR3: CASSPRDRGVNYNQPQHF. The CDR3 DNA reads as TGCGCCAGCAGCCCCCGGGACAGGGGCGTCAATTACAATCAGCCCCAGCATTTT. The chain joins TRBV4-1 to TRBJ1-5; 10 positions agree with TRBD1. Germline V gene sequence: CDR1 MGHRA, CDR2 YSYEKL. The CDR3 has 18 amino acids. V shed 4 bases, J shed 3 bases, and the junction held 12 bases outside the gene matches.